These 5 T cell receptor beta chains originate from one sample sequenced in a study of patients and donors after allogeneic stem cell transplantation. From the RT-PCR reads, TCRdb called clonotypes with MiXCR, one entry per CDR3 protein. The sample has about 150,000 distinct CDR3 sequences, over 35% seen once; the top ten hold about 50%. Sequencing input: blood, either unsorted or a sorted T cell fraction (not recorded which). These receptors were taken from a human donor who was either an allogeneic HSCT recipient or a stem cell or donor lymphocyte infusion donor (not recorded which). It is not recorded whose cells these are; they may come from a transplant donor.

This clonotype was seen a few times. The chain couples TRBV3-1 to TRBJ1-5, with 9 bases lining up with TRBD1. CDR3 size: 15 residues. Germline V CDR1 and CDR2: LGHDT, YNNKEL (reference sequence). Trimming cost V 3 bases and J 3 bases; bases outside gene matches: 3. CDR3 coding DNA: TGTGCCAGCAGCCAGAGGACAGGGGTCAATCAGCCCCAGCATTTT. Its protein product is CASSQRTGVNQPQHF.

This clonotype has more than one count but fewer than ten. The rearrangement joins TRBV7-9 to TRBJ2-1; TRBD2 is a possible D gene (7 bases). This CDR3 is built from 15 residues. The germline V gene has CDR1 SEHNR and CDR2 FQNEAQ (reference sequence). V was clipped by 5 bases and J by 2 bases, with 13 bases between them. The CDR3 DNA reads as TGTGCCAGCAGCCCAAGGGGGGGGCCCTACAATGAGCAGTTCTTC. Protein: CASSPRGGPYNEQFF.

This clonotype has just a few counts. This chain joins TRBV29-1 and TRBJ1-1; TRBD1 agrees at 9 bases. The germline CDR1 and CDR2 sequences are SQVTM and ANQGSEA. J was trimmed by 5 bases and V by 4 bases; bases with no gene match: 5. This CDR3 region has 13 residues. CDR3 sequence: CSVGGQGWTEAFF. Written as DNA, the CDR3 is TGCAGCGTTGGGGGACAGGGTTGGACTGAAGCTTTCTTT.

The CDR3 region has the DNA TGTGCCAGCAGCGTAGATCGGCTTAACTATGGCTACACCTTC. Its translation: CASSVDRLNYGYTF. The chain employs TRBV9 and TRBJ1-2; D uncertain. Trimming pared 0 bases from V and 1 base from J, leaving 7 bases between. The CDR3 has 14 residues. Germline loops: CDR1 SGDLS, CDR2 YYNGEE.

There are a few counts of this clonotype. A junction boundary mismatches the germline segment, possibly from a read error. This sequence joins TRBV6-2 or TRBV6-3 and TRBJ1-3; the match to TRBD1 covers 7 bases. Germline CDR1 MNHEY, CDR2 SVGEGT. The CDR3 is made up of 17 amino acids. The CDR3 region has the DNA TGTGCCAGCAGTTACTCGGCGACAGGGACCTCTGAAAACACCATATATTTT. It translates to CASSYSATGTSENTIYF.